Each of the 26 T cell receptor beta chains below was sequenced from the same sample in a study of Ad26.COV2.S vaccination and SARS-CoV-2 variants. Treatment denoted: about 20 received Ad26.COV2.S at low or high dose, single or two shots; a few received placebo; per-sample allocation not given. The study sampled participants on day 63 after the first vaccine or placebo injection. Produced via immunoSEQ multiplex PCR; TCRdb's table is partial and in-frame only. The table includes approximately 420,000 clones, around nine tenths detected once. Sequencing used peripheral blood, obtained in a trial of Ad26.COV2.S vaccine versus placebo. These receptor sequences come from a person aged 18 to 59 who received the Ad26.COV2.S COVID-19 vaccine or a placebo.

The chain combines TRBV2 with TRBJ2-5, with 10 bases matching TRBD2. The CDR3 is 14 residues long. Losses at the gene ends were 6 bases for V and 1 base for J; bases not matched to a gene: 2. Germline values: CDR1 SNHLY, CDR2 FYNNEI. The CDR3 sequence is CASRGTSAQETQYF. The CDR3 coding sequence is TGTGCCAGCAGGGGGACTAGCGCCCAAGAGACCCAGTACTTC.

This clone appeared many times. Other DNA sequences within the sample encode an identical CDR3. The chain uses TRBV7-2 and TRBJ1-3; D gene unclear. V dropped 2 bases and J dropped 4 bases, with 12 bases sitting between them. This CDR3 spans 15 amino acids. Germline V gene lookup returns CDR1 SGHTA and CDR2 FQGNSA. The CDR3 DNA reads as TGTGCCAGCAGCTTAACCCCCGAAGCCGGAAACACCATATATTTT. Its protein is CASSLTPEAGNTIYF.

The genes are TRBV7-2 and TRBJ2-1, with D tentatively TRBD2 (7 bases). The ends were cut back, 3 bases at V and 8 bases at J, with 14 bases in the middle. The CDR3 is made up of 14 amino acids. Germline CDR1 and CDR2: SGHTA and FQGNSA. In DNA form, the CDR3 reads TGTGCCAGCAGCTTGGGGGGGCCTACGGATGAGCAGTTCTTC. This gives the protein CASSLGGPTDEQFF.

The V call is TRBV3-1 (or the pseudogene TRBV3-2), the J call TRBJ1-1, with D uncertain. The ends were cut back, 0 bases at V and 8 bases at J, with 7 bases in the middle. The CDR3 length is 12 residues. Germline loops: CDR1 LGHDT, CDR2 YNNKEL (reference sequence). The CDR3 reads CASSQEAREAFF. CDR3 nucleotide sequence: TGTGCCAGCAGCCAAGAGGCCAGGGAAGCTTTCTTT.

The rearrangement joins TRBV29-1 to TRBJ2-2, with TRBD1 identical over 7 bases. V lost 5 bases to trimming and J lost 0 bases; unmatched junction nucleotides: 3. Germline values: CDR1 SQVTM, CDR2 ANQGSEA. The CDR3 consists of 14 residues. Here the CDR3 DNA reads TGCAGCGTTCGGACAGGAACGAACACCGGGGAGCTGTTTTTT. Protein product: CSVRTGTNTGELFF.

The chain has TRBV11-2 and TRBJ2-5; 8 nucleotides line up with TRBD1. The J segment lost 2 bases and the V segment lost 6 bases, leaving 8 bases of the junction unmatched. Per the germline V gene, CDR1 is SGHAT and CDR2 is FQNNGV. The CDR3 loop spans 15 amino acids. This CDR3 is CASRTGTGEQETQYF. DNA for the CDR3: TGTGCCAGCAGAACCGGGACAGGAGAACAAGAGACCCAGTACTTC.

The CDR3 region is CATEIQGGNEQFF. The CDR3, as DNA: TGTGCCACCGAAATACAGGGGGGGAATGAGCAGTTCTTC. The J gene is TRBJ2-1, the V gene TRBV12-3 or TRBV12-4, with D perhaps TRBD1 (8 bases). V lost 10 bases and J lost 7, with 17 bases in between. CDR3 length: 13 amino acids.

The chain carries TRBV7-6 and TRBJ2-2; 14 bases line up with TRBD2. V lost 5 bases, J lost 0 bases, and 5 bases stayed unmatched. Germline loops: CDR1 SGHVS, CDR2 FNYEAQ. This CDR3 spans 18 amino acids. As DNA, the CDR3 is TGTGCCAGCAGCCCCGGACTAGCGGGGGGTTCGAACACCGGGGAGCTGTTTTTT. Its protein is CASSPGLAGGSNTGELFF.

This chain joins TRBV4-1 and TRBJ2-1; 10 bases are shared with TRBD2. The germline gives CDR1 MGHRA, CDR2 YSYEKL. J was trimmed by 7 bases and V by 2 bases; bases with no gene match: 5. CDR3 length: 15 residues. CDR3 DNA sequence: TGCGCCAGCAGCCAACTAGCGGGGGAGTGGAATGAGCAGTTCTTC. Translated, it gives CASSQLAGEWNEQFF.

The V and J genes are TRBV4-1 and TRBJ1-2, with D tentatively TRBD1 (6 bases). The CDR3 is 14 amino acids. V was pared by 6 bases and J by 7 bases, with 18 bases between. Germline V lookup: CDR1 MGHRA, CDR2 YSYEKL. CDR3 sequence reads: CASSHLGGRGGYTF. The DNA for the CDR3 is TGCGCCAGCAGTCACCTGGGGGGCAGGGGTGGCTACACCTTC.

This chain links TRBV5-1 with TRBJ1-1; D might be TRBD1 (5 bases). V was clipped by 4 bases and J by 4 bases, with 14 bases between them. The germline CDR1 and CDR2 sequences are SGHRS and YFSETQ. This CDR3 contains 14 residues. The CDR3 nucleotides are TGCGCCAGCAGCAGGGACTCGGAGGGCACTGAAGCTTTCTTT. It codes for CASSRDSEGTEAFF.

The V and J genes are TRBV5-4 and TRBJ2-2, with D perhaps TRBD1 or TRBD2 (5 bases each). This CDR3 has 15 amino acids. The germline gives CDR1 SGHNT, CDR2 YYREEE (reference sequence). V lost 4 bases and J 3 bases, leaving 13 bases between the germline ends. CDR3 nucleotide sequence: TGTGCCAGCAGCCTGGACGGGACCGACACCGGGGAGCTGTTTTTT. Its translation is CASSLDGTDTGELFF. Full variable domain (missing parts from reference TRBV5-4 and TRBJ2-2): ETGVTQSPTHLIKTRGQQVTLRCSSQSGHNTVSWYQQALGQGPQFIFQYYREEENGRGNFPPRFSGLQFPNYSSELNVNALELDDSALYLCASSLDGTDTGELFFGEGSRLTVL.

In its sample, this clone was seen once. The chain couples TRBV2 to TRBJ1-2; no clear D. The germline V and J ends were trimmed by 4 bases and 3 bases, with 12 bases remaining between them. The germline V gene encodes CDR1 SNHLY and CDR2 FYNNEI. This CDR3 contains 14 residues. The chain's CDR3 is CASSGYDSYYGYTF. The CDR3 region has the DNA TGTGCCAGCAGTGGGTACGACTCGTACTATGGCTACACCTTC.

The V call is TRBV12-3 or TRBV12-4, the J call TRBJ2-3; D is ambiguous. The V and J ends lost 3 bases and 5 bases respectively, with 6 bases between them. This CDR3 has 12 amino acids. CDR3 DNA: TGTGCCAGCAGTTTCCTCAGAGATACGCAGTATTTT. It yields the protein CASSFLRDTQYF.

V gene TRBV11-2 combines with J gene TRBJ1-2; D may be TRBD1 (5 bases). The CDR3 loop spans 18 amino acids. The germline V and J ends were trimmed by 0 bases and 3 bases, with 20 bases remaining between them. Germline-derived CDR1 and CDR2 are SGHAT and FQNNGV. The CDR3, as DNA: TGTGCCAGCAGCTTAGATATGGGCCAGGGACTGGGCCACTATGGCTACACCTTC. It codes for CASSLDMGQGLGHYGYTF.

This chain uses TRBV10-3 with TRBJ2-2, with 9 bases matching TRBD1. V lost 5 bases to trimming and J lost 5 bases; unmatched junction nucleotides: 9. The germline gives CDR1 ENHRY, CDR2 SYGVKD. The CDR3 contains 16 residues. This chain's CDR3 is CAISRETGGGTGELFF. The CDR3 nucleotides read TGTGCCATCAGTCGAGAGACAGGGGGTGGAACCGGGGAGCTGTTTTTT.

The chain employs TRBV25-1 and TRBJ2-5; D is tentatively TRBD1 or TRBD2 (5 bases each). This CDR3 is 14 amino acids long. In germline, CDR1 is MGHDK, CDR2 SYGVNS. Trimming left V 5 bases short and J 2 bases short, with 12 bases between. CDR3 in amino acids: CASSPYEGQETQYF. The CDR3 nucleotides are TGTGCCAGCAGTCCCTATGAGGGGCAAGAGACCCAGTACTTC.

This rearrangement joins TRBV10-3 to TRBJ1-6, with D tentatively TRBD1 (6 bases). Trimming cost V 3 bases and J 9 bases, with 12 bases left between them. The CDR3 is 14 amino acids. The germline gives CDR1 ENHRY, CDR2 SYGVKD. This CDR3 reads CAISDARGGSPLHF. The CDR3 DNA reads as TGTGCCATCAGTGATGCCAGGGGAGGTTCACCCCTCCACTTT.

The chain has TRBV6-5 and TRBJ1-2; 9 bases map to TRBD1. This CDR3 is 15 amino acids long. Germline trimming cut 4 bases from V and 4 bases from J; bases unmatched to any gene: 7. The germline gives CDR1 MNHEY, CDR2 SVGAGI. CDR3 coding DNA: TGTGCCAGCAGTTTGACAGGGGGACGTGGCTATGGCTACACCTTC. As protein: CASSLTGGRGYGYTF.

This clone has a single count. The chain joins TRBV5-1 to TRBJ1-2; 9 positions match TRBD1. CDR3 length: 13 residues. The J segment lost 8 bases and the V segment lost 5 bases, leaving 7 bases of the junction unmatched. Germline V lookup: CDR1 SGHRS, CDR2 YFSETQ. This CDR3 is CASRPTGGRGYTF. CDR3 coding DNA: TGCGCCAGCAGACCAACAGGGGGCAGAGGCTACACCTTC.

This clone was found once. Other DNA sequences of this sample code for an identical CDR3. The gene calls are TRBV3-1 (or the pseudogene TRBV3-2) and TRBJ2-5; 11 nucleotides match TRBD2. There are 16 residues in the CDR3. In germline, CDR1 is LGHDT, CDR2 YNNKEL (reference sequence). After removal of 0 bases from V and 2 bases from J, the junction contained 2 bases not matched to a gene. The CDR3 bases are TGTGCCAGCAGCCAAGATCTAGCGGGGGGACAAGAGACCCAGTACTTC. Translating gives CASSQDLAGGQETQYF.

As for this clone: Other DNA sequences from this sample encode an identical CDR3 as well. The gene calls are TRBV7-2 and TRBJ1-5; D unclear. The CDR3 length is 13 residues. V lost 1 base and J lost 4, with 5 bases in between. Germline values: CDR1 SGHTA, CDR2 FQGNSA. CDR3 in DNA: TGTGCCAGCAGCTTAGACGGGAATCAGCCCCAGCATTTT. Translating gives CASSLDGNQPQHF.

The chain is built from TRBV7-2 and TRBJ2-2; D is possibly TRBD1 or TRBD2 (5 bases each). With 3 bases removed from V and 0 bases from J, the gap between germline ends came to 11 bases. CDR1 is SGHTA, CDR2 FQGNSA, per germline. CDR3 length equals 16 residues. The CDR3 is CASSFPGRANTGELFF. The CDR3, as DNA: TGTGCCAGCAGCTTCCCGGGACGCGCGAACACCGGGGAGCTGTTTTTT.

This chain uses TRBV3-1 (or the pseudogene TRBV3-2) with TRBJ2-7, with 8 bases fitting TRBD1. Trimming cost V 4 bases and J 3 bases; bases outside gene matches: 5. CDR1 is LGHDT, CDR2 YNNKEL, per germline (reference sequence). This CDR3 comprises 14 residues. The DNA of the CDR3 is TGTGCCAGCAGCCCAGGACAGGGTATCTACGAGCAGTACTTC. Residues: CASSPGQGIYEQYF.

Of note for this clone: Distinct nucleotide sequences in the sample also encode this CDR3. The chain has TRBV30 and TRBJ1-1; D is unresolved. The CDR3 has 12 residues. CDR1 is GTSNPN, CDR2 SVGIG, per germline (reference sequence). V lost 0 bases and J lost 4, with 6 bases in between. This CDR3 is CAWSVRGTEAFF. The DNA of the CDR3 is TGTGCCTGGAGTGTACGGGGCACTGAAGCTTTCTTT.

This rearrangement joins TRBV6-2 or TRBV6-3 to TRBJ2-5; D call uncertain. Between the trimmed V and J ends, which lost 5 bases and 3 bases, there was a span of 10 bases. The CDR3 loop spans 13 amino acids. Per germline, CDR1 MNHEY and CDR2 SVGEGT. The CDR3 nucleotides are TGTGCCAGCAGTCAGAACTGGGAAGAGACCCAGTACTTC. Protein: CASSQNWEETQYF.